This TCR beta chain was sequenced during a study of OX40 agonist ivuxolimab in advanced cancers. Using immunoSEQ multiplex PCR, the repertoire was profiled, and TCRdb retains in-frame clones only, with some absent. Of over 45,000 clones listed, about four fifths are singletons. The germline gives CDR1 MGHDK, CDR2 SYGVNS. V trimming: 3 bases; J trimming: 7 bases; junction bases outside the gene matches: 7. The CDR3 length is 14 residues. The receptor was derived from an adult with an advanced solid tumor such as melanoma, head and neck, liver or kidney cancer. The source material was CD4+ or CD8+ T cells sorted from blood, sampled in a trial of the OX40 agonist ivuxolimab. The chain joins TRBV25-1 to TRBJ1-2, with TRBD1 matching over 8 bases. The CDR3 DNA sequence: TGTGCCAGCAGTGAGAGACAGGGGATTGGTGGCTACACCTTC. It yields the protein CASSERQGIGGYTF.